The 8 T cell receptor beta chains given below trace back to one sample, sequenced in a study of glioma-infiltrating T cells. Using RNA template, CDR3s of TCR alpha and beta were amplified with iRepertoire arm-PCR. In TCRdb, the multiplex PCR reads were re-called with MiXCR into one record per CDR3 protein. The top ten clones hold roughly 5.5% of a sample with 150,000 to 200,000 distinct CDR3 sequences, around 40% of them seen once. Sequenced material: glioma tissue, nonneoplastic brain tissue, or PBMCs (not recorded which). All receptors derive from a human donor with low-grade glioma or glioblastoma, undergoing nonglioma brain surgery, or in good health (not recorded which).

The chain links TRBV29-1 to TRBJ1-2; maybe TRBD1 (5 bases). The V gene lost 6 bases and the J gene lost 13 bases, with 18 bases spanning the gap. The CDR3 consists of 11 residues. CDR1 is SQVTM and CDR2 is ANQGSEA in the germline V gene. CDR3 amino acids: CSVEGRGGSTF. The CDR3 DNA sequence: TGCAGCGTCGAGGGCCGGGGGGGTTCCACCTTC.

About this clonotype: Because it lacks the conserved phenylalanine or tryptophan at the end, this CDR3 is likely a read error. This chain connects TRBV20-1 to TRBJ2-5; TRBD1 is a possible D gene (6 bases). Germline V CDR1 and CDR2: DFQATT, SNEGSKA (reference sequence). Between the trimmed V and J ends, which lost 6 bases and 4 bases, there was a span of 27 bases. The CDR3 has 17 residues. Here the CDR3 DNA reads TGCAGTGCCACGAAACCATTAGGGGACAAGCGGAGAGAGACCCAGTACTAC. As protein: CSATKPLGDKRRETQYY.

Regarding this clonotype: A much larger clone differs from this one at a single base, so this may be a read error. The V call is TRBV20-1, the J call TRBJ1-1; D may be TRBD1 (5 bases). Germline-derived CDR1 and CDR2 are DFQATT and SNEGSKA (reference sequence). There are 17 residues in the CDR3. Trimming removed 4 bases at V and 4 bases at J, with 25 bases between. The chain's CDR3 is CSAISAYRCGQVTEAFF. Written as DNA, the CDR3 is TGCAGTGCTATTTCCGCTTACAGGTGTGGGCAGGTCACTGAAGCTTTCTTT.

About this clonotype itself: This may be a read error, as it is one base from a much larger clone. The chain is built from TRBV24-1 and TRBJ2-7; D gene ambiguous. Germline CDR1 and CDR2: KGHDR and SFDVKD. CDR3 length: 13 amino acids. Trimming removed 1 base from V and 2 bases from J, with 5 bases in between. CDR3 DNA sequence: TGTGCCACCAGTGATTTTGATACCTACGAGCAGTACTTC. This sequence encodes CATSDFDTYEQYF.

CDR3 region: CASSIDGITGELFF. As DNA, the CDR3 is TGTGCCAGTAGTATCGACGGTATCACCGGGGAGCTGTTTTTT. The chain carries TRBV19 and TRBJ2-2; D remains ambiguous. CDR3 length equals 14 residues. Trimming stripped 3 bases from V and 4 bases from J, with 9 bases between. Per germline, CDR1 LNHDA and CDR2 SQIVND (reference sequence).

In the case of this clonotype: The junction differs from germline at one of its ends, possibly a read error. The rearrangement links TRBV7-2 to TRBJ2-7; perhaps TRBD2 as D (6 bases). The V gene's germline CDR1 is SGHTA and CDR2 FQGNSA. This CDR3 has 11 amino acids. CDR3 in amino acids: CQREHTYEQCF. CDR3 bases: TGTCAACGGGAGCATACCTACGAGCAGTGCTTC. Drawing the rest from reference TRBV7-2 and TRBJ2-7, the complete variable domain is GAGVSQSPSNKVTEKGKDVELRCDPISGHTALYWYRQSLGQGLEFLIYFQGNSAPDKSGLPSDRFSAERTGGSVSTLTIQRTQQEDSAVYLCQREHTYEQCFGPGTRLTVT.

J is TRBJ1-2 and V is TRBV5-5; unclear D gene. In germline, CDR1 is SGHKS, CDR2 YYEKEE (reference sequence). With 2 bases removed from V and 4 bases from J, the gap between germline ends came to 12 bases. The CDR3 loop spans 14 amino acids. CDR3 nucleotide sequence: TGTGCCAGCAGCTTATTTGACGGATCCTATGGCTACACCTTC. Translated, it gives CASSLFDGSYGYTF.

The CDR3 loop reads CASRLQGPRRGELFF. The CDR3 DNA follows: TGTGCCAGCAGATTACAGGGTCCACGGCGCGGGGAGCTGTTTTTT. This chain joins TRBV12-3 or TRBV12-4 and TRBJ2-2; D possibly corresponds to TRBD1 (6 bases). The CDR3 runs 15 residues. Trimming cost V 6 bases and J 7 bases, with 18 bases left between them.